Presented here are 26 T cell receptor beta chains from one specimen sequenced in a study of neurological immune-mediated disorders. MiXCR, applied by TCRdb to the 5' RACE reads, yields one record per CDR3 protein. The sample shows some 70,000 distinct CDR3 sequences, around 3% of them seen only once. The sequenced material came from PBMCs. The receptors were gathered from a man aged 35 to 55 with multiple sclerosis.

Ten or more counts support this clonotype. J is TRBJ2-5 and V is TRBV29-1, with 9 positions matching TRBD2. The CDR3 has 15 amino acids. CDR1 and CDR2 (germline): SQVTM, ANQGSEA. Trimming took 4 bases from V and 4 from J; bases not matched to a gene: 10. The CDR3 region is CSVAVGGGDSETQYF. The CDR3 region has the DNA TGCAGCGTTGCGGTCGGCGGGGGGGACTCAGAGACCCAGTACTTC.

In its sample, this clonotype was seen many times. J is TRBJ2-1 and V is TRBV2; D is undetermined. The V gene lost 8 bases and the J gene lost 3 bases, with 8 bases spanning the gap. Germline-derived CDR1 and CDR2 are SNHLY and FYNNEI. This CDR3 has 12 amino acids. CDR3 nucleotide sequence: TGTGCCAGCGACCAAAACTACAATGAGCAGTTCTTC. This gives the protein CASDQNYNEQFF.

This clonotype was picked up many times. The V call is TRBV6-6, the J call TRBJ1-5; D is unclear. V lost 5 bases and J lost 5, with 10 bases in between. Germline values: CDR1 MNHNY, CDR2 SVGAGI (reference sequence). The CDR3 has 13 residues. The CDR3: CASSDPGDQPQHF. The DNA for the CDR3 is TGTGCCAGCAGTGACCCCGGGGATCAGCCCCAGCATTTT.

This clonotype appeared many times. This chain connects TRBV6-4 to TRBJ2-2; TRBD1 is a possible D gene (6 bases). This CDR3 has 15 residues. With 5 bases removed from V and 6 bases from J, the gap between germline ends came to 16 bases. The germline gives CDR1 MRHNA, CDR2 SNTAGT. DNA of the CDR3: TGTGCCAGCAGTCCCGGGACAAGGGCCCCCGGGGAGCTGTTTTTT. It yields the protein CASSPGTRAPGELFF.

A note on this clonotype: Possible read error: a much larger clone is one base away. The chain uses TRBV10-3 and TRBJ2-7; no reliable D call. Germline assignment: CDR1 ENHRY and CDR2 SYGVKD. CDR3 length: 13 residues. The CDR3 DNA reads TGTGCCTTCAGTGAAATACAGAACTACGAGCAGTACTTC. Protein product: CAFSEIQNYEQYF.

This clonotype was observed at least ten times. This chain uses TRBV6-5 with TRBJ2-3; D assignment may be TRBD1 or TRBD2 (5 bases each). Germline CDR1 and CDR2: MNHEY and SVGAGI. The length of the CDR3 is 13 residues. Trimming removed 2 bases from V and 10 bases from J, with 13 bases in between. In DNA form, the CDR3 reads TGTGCCAGCAGTTACACCGGGGCTGATGCGCAGTATTTT. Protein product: CASSYTGADAQYF.

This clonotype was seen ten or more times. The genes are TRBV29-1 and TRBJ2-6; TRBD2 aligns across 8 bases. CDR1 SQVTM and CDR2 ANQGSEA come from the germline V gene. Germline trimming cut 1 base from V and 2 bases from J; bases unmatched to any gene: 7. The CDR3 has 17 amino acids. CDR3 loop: CSVEVYPGGPGANVLTF. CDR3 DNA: TGCAGCGTTGAAGTCTACCCGGGGGGGCCTGGGGCCAACGTCCTGACTTTC.

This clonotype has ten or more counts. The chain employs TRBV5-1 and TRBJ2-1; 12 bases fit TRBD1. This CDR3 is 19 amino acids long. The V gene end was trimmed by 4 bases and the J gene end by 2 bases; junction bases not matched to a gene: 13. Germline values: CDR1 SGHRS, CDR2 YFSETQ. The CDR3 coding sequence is TGCGCCAGCAGCGGCGTCCCGGGACAGGGGGCGAGCACCTACAATGAGCAGTTCTTC. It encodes CASSGVPGQGASTYNEQFF. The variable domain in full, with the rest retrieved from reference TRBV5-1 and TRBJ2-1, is KAGVTQTPRYLIKTRGQQVTLSCSPISGHRSVSWYQQTPGQGLQFLFEYFSETQRNKGNFPGRFSGRQFSNSRSEMNVSTLELGDSALYLCASSGVPGQGASTYNEQFFGPGTRLTVL.

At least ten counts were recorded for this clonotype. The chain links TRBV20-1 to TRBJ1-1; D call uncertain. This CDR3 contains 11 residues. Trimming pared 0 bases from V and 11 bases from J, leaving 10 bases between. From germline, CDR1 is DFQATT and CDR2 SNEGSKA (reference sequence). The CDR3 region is CSARDGPSAFF. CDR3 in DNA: TGCAGTGCTAGAGATGGCCCCTCTGCTTTCTTT.

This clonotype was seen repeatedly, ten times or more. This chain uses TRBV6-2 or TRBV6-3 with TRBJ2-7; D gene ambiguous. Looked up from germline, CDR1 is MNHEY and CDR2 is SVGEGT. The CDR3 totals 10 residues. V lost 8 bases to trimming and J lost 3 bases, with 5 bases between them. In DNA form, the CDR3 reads TGTGCCAGCGGACGCTACGAGCAGTACTTC. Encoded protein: CASGRYEQYF.

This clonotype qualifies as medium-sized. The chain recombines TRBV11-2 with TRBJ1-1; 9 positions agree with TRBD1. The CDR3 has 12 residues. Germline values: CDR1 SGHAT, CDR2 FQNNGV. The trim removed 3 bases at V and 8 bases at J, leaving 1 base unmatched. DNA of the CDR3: TGTGCCAGCAGCTTGGGACAGGGAGAAGCTTTCTTT. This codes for CASSLGQGEAFF.

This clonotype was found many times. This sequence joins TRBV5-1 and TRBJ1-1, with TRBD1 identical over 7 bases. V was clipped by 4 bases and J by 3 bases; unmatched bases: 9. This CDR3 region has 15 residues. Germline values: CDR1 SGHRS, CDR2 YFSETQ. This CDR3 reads CASSAVTGVDTEAFF. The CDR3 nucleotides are TGCGCCAGCAGCGCCGTAACAGGGGTGGACACTGAAGCTTTCTTT. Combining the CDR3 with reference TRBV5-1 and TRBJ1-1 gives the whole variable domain KAGVTQTPRYLIKTRGQQVTLSCSPISGHRSVSWYQQTPGQGLQFLFEYFSETQRNKGNFPGRFSGRQFSNSRSEMNVSTLELGDSALYLCASSAVTGVDTEAFFGQGTRLTVV.

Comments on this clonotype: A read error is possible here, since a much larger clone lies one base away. CDR3 sequence (DNA): TGTGCCAGCAGTAATACTAGCGGGGCAAGCATTCAGTACTTC. Its translation is CASSNTSGASIQYF. V gene TRBV2 combines with J gene TRBJ2-4, with TRBD2 matching over 10 bases. The trim removed 5 bases at V and 9 bases at J, leaving 7 bases unmatched. The CDR3 runs to 14 residues. The V gene's germline CDR1 is SNHLY and CDR2 FYNNEI.

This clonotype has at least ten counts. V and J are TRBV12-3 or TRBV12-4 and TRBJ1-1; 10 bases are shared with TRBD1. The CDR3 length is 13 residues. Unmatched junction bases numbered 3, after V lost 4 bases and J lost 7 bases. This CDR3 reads CASSSGQGGEAFF. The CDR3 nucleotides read TGTGCCAGCAGTTCAGGACAGGGGGGTGAAGCTTTCTTT.

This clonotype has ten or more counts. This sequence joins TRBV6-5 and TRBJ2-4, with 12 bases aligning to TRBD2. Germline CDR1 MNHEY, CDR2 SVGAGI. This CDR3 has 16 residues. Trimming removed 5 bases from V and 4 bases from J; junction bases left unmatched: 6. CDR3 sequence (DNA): TGTGCCAGCAGTCCAAGGACTAGCGGGGAGAAAAACATTCAGTACTTC. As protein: CASSPRTSGEKNIQYF.

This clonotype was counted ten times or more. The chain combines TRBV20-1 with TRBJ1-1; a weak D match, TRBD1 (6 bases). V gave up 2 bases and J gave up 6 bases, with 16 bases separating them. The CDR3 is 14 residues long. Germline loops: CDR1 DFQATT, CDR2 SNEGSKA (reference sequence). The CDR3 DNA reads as TGCAGTGCTAGAACCCACATGGGGGCGGCTGAAGCTTTCTTT. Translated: CSARTHMGAAEAFF.

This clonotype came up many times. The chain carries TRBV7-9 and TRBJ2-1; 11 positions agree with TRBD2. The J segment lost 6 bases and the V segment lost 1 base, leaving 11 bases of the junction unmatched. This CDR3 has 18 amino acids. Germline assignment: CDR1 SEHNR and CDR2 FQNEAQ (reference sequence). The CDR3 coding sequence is TGTGCCAGCAGCTTAGTAGTTAGCGGGGGGGCCTTCCCCAATGAGCAGTTCTTC. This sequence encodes CASSLVVSGGAFPNEQFF. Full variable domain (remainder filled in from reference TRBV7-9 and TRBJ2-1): DTGVSQNPRHKITKRGQNVTFRCDPISEHNRLYWYRQTLGQGPEFLTYFQNEAQLEKSRLLSDRFSAERPKGSFSTLEIQRTEQGDSAMYLCASSLVVSGGAFPNEQFFGPGTRLTVL.

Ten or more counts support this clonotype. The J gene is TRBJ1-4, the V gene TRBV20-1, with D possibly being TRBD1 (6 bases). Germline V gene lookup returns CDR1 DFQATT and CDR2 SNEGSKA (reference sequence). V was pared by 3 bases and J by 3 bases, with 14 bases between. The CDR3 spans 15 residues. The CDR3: CSASPGQLPNEKLFF. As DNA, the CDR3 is TGCAGTGCTAGCCCCGGACAGTTACCTAATGAAAAACTGTTTTTT.

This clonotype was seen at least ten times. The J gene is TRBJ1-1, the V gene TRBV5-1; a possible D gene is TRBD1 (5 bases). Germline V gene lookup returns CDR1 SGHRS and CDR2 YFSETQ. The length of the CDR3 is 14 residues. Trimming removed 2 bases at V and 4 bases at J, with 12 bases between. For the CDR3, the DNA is TGCGCCAGCAGCTTAGAGGGGTCGGGCACTGAAGCTTTCTTT. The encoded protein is CASSLEGSGTEAFF.

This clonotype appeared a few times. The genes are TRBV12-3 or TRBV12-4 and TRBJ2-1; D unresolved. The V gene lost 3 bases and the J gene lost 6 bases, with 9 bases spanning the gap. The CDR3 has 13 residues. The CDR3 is CASSFHSFNEQFF. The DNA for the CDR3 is TGTGCCAGCAGTTTTCATAGCTTCAATGAGCAGTTCTTC.

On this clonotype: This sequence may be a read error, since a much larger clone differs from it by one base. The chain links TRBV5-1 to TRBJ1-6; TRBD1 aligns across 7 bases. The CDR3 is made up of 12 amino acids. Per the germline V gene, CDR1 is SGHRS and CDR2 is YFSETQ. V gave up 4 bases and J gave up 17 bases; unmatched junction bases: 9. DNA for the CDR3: TGCGCCAGCAGCGTTCAACAGGGGCACATCCACTTT. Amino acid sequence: CASSVQQGHIHF.

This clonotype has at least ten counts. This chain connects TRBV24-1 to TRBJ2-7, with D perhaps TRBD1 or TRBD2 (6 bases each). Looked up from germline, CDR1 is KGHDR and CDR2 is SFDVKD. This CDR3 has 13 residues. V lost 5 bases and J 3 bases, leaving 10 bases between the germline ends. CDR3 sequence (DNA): TGTGCCACCAGTGGGGGGGACAACTACGAGCAGTACTTC. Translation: CATSGGDNYEQYF.

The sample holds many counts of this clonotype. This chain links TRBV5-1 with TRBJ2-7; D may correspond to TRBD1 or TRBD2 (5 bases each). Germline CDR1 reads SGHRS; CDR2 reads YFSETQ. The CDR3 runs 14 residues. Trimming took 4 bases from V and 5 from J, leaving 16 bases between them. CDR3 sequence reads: CASSQGRDPDEQYF. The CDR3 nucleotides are TGCGCCAGCAGCCAGGGACGGGACCCCGACGAGCAGTACTTC. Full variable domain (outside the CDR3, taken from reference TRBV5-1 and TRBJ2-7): KAGVTQTPRYLIKTRGQQVTLSCSPISGHRSVSWYQQTPGQGLQFLFEYFSETQRNKGNFPGRFSGRQFSNSRSEMNVSTLELGDSALYLCASSQGRDPDEQYFGPGTRLTVT.

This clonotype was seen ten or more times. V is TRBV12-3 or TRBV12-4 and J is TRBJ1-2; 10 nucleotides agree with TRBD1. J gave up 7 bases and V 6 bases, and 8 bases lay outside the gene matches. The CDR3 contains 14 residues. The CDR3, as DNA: TGTGCCAGCAGACCGACAGGGGGCGCAGGTGGCTACACCTTC. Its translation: CASRPTGGAGGYTF.

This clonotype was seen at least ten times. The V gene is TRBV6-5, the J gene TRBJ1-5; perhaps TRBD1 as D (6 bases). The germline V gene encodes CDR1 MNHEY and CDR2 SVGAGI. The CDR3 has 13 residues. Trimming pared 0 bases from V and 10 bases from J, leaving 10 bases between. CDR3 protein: CASSYSWGAPQHF. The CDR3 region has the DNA TGTGCCAGCAGTTACTCGTGGGGGGCCCCCCAGCATTTT.

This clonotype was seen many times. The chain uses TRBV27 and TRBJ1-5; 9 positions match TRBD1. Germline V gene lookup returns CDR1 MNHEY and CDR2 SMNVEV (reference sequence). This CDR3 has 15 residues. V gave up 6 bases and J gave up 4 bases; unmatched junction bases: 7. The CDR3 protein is CASRPGTGSNQPQHF. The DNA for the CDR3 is TGTGCCAGCAGACCCGGGACAGGGAGTAATCAGCCCCAGCATTTT.